The 11 T cell receptor beta chains in this list originate from one sample, sequenced in a study of memory CD4+ T cells and cytomegalovirus serostatus. Single viable CD3+CD4+CD8-CD45RO+ cells were sorted as the memory CD4+ T cells. Only in-frame clones appear in the TCRdb table, and some are missing; sequencing was by immunoSEQ multiplex PCR. The data show roughly 45,000 clones, approximately 84% seen once. The sequenced sample was memory CD4+ T cells from blood. The receptors were sampled from an adult in good health and CMV-seronegative.

The rearrangement uses TRBV15 and TRBJ2-3; 8 bases match TRBD1. The V gene end was trimmed by 3 bases and the J gene end by 1 base; junction bases not matched to a gene: 0. This CDR3 comprises 14 residues. Germline lookup yields CDR1 LNHNV and CDR2 YYDKDF (reference sequence). The CDR3 coding sequence is TGTGCCACCAGCAGGGACAGGGGCACAGATACGCAGTATTTT. Translating it yields CATSRDRGTDTQYF.

Written as DNA, the CDR3 is TGTGCCAGCAGTACCCGCGGACCCACAGATACGCAGTATTTT. Translation gives CASSTRGPTDTQYF. V usage is TRBV2 and J usage is TRBJ2-3; the D is unclear. Germline V gene sequence: CDR1 SNHLY, CDR2 FYNNEI. The germline V and J ends were trimmed by 5 bases and 2 bases, with 11 bases remaining between them. The CDR3 extends over 14 amino acids.

The rearrangement joins TRBV11-2 to TRBJ2-7, with 15 bases identical to TRBD2. V lost 0 bases to trimming and J lost 3 bases; unmatched junction nucleotides: 3. This CDR3 spans 17 amino acids. From germline, CDR1 is SGHAT and CDR2 FQNNGV. CDR3 protein: CASSLDMGLAGGYEQYF. The CDR3 bases are TGTGCCAGCAGCTTAGATATGGGACTAGCGGGGGGCTACGAGCAGTACTTC.

V is TRBV28 and J is TRBJ1-1; 7 bases are a match to TRBD1. The CDR3 is made up of 14 amino acids. Germline CDR1 is MDHEN and CDR2 is SYDVKM. V trimming: 4 bases; J trimming: 2 bases; junction bases outside the gene matches: 4. CDR3 in amino acids: CASSWGTANTEAFF. The CDR3 nucleotides read TGTGCCAGCAGTTGGGGGACAGCTAACACTGAAGCTTTCTTT.

As regards this clone: One end of the junction does not line up with germline, which may come from a read error. The chain uses TRBV11-1 and TRBJ2-5; D gene uncertain. Germline CDR1 SGHAT, CDR2 FQDESV (reference sequence). This CDR3 is 11 amino acids long. In DNA form, the CDR3 reads TGTGCCAGCAGCTTAGATCTGAAACCGGACTTC. Protein: CASSLDLKPDF.

The rearrangement links TRBV27 to TRBJ2-2; 10 nucleotides match TRBD1. The ends lost 6 bases at V and 1 base at J; junction bases unmatched: 11. The CDR3 runs 18 residues. Germline CDR1 MNHEY, CDR2 SMNVEV (reference sequence). Here the CDR3 DNA reads TGTGCCAGCAGGGGCCGGGACAGGGGAGTGAGGAACACCGGGGAGCTGTTTTTT. The encoded protein is CASRGRDRGVRNTGELFF.

V is TRBV27 and J is TRBJ2-7; no definite D call. This CDR3 region has 14 residues. Trimming took off 4 bases at V and 2 bases at J, with 12 bases between the two ends. Germline V CDR1 and CDR2: MNHEY, SMNVEV (reference sequence). This chain's CDR3 is CASSSPYVPYEQYF. In DNA, the CDR3 is TGTGCCAGCAGTTCCCCTTATGTTCCCTACGAGCAGTACTTC.

The rearrangement uses TRBV5-1 and TRBJ2-5, with D possibly matching TRBD1 (5 bases). V was trimmed by 4 bases and J by 5 bases, leaving 15 bases between them. The CDR3 has 14 amino acids. Germline CDR1 and CDR2: SGHRS and YFSETQ. Here the CDR3 reads CASSGAESAETQYF. CDR3 DNA sequence: TGCGCCAGCAGCGGGGCGGAGAGTGCGGAGACCCAGTACTTC.

The chain links TRBV6-6 to TRBJ1-5; D gene unclear. V was pared by 7 bases and J by 0 bases, with 16 bases between. Per the germline V gene, CDR1 is MNHNY and CDR2 is SVGAGI (reference sequence). This CDR3 is built from 16 residues. The CDR3, as DNA: TGTGCCAGCACGACCGGCGGGGAAAATAGCAATCAGCCCCAGCATTTT. This encodes CASTTGGENSNQPQHF.

This clone was found a few times. The rearrangement links TRBV6-1 to TRBJ2-1, with D possibly being TRBD1 (6 bases). This CDR3 comprises 13 residues. Germline-derived CDR1 and CDR2 are MNHNS and SASEGT. The V gene lost 3 bases and the J gene lost 11 bases, with 14 bases spanning the gap. The CDR3 sequence is CASSDRLQGQQFF. For the CDR3, the DNA is TGTGCCAGCAGTGACCGATTACAGGGCCAGCAGTTCTTC.

The chain carries TRBV2 and TRBJ1-1, with no clear D. The CDR3 loop spans 13 amino acids. The V gene lost 7 bases and the J gene lost 3 bases, with 12 bases spanning the gap. Germline CDR1 reads SNHLY; CDR2 reads FYNNEI. CDR3 bases: TGTGCCAGCAATCGAGAGGGAGACACTGAAGCTTTCTTT. Translating it yields CASNREGDTEAFF.